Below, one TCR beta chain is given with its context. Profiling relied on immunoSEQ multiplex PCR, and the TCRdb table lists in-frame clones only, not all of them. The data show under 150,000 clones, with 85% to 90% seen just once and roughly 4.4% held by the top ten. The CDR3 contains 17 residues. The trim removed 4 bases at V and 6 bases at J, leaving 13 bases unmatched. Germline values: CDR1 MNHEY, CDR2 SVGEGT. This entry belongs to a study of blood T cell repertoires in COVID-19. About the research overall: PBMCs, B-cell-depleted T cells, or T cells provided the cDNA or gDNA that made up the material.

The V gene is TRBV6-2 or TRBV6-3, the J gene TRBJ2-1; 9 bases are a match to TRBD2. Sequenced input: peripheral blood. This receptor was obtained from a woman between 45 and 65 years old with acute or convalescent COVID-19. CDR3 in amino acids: CASSLPPWREGFNEQFF. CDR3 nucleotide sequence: TGTGCCAGCAGTTTACCCCCTTGGCGGGAGGGGTTCAATGAGCAGTTCTTC.